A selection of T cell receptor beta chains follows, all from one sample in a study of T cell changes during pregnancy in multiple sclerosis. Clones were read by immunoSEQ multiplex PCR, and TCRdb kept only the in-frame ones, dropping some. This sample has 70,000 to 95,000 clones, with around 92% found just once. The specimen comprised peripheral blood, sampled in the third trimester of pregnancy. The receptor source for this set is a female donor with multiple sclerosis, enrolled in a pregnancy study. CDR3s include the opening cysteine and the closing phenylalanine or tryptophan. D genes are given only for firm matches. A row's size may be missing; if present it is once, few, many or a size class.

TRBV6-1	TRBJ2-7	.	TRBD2	CASSEAPSGAGGGYEQYF	TGTGCCAGCAGTGAGGCCCCCTCTGGGGCGGGAGGAGGGTACGAGCAGTACTTC
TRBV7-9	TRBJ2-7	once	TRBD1	CASRGQDSYEQYF	TGTGCCAGCAGGGGACAGGACTCCTACGAGCAGTACTTC
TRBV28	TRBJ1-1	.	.	CASGVGNTEAFF	TGTGCCAGCGGAGTAGGGAACACTGAAGCTTTCTTT
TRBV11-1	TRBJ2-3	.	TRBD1	CASSLVTGANTDTQYF	TGTGCCAGCAGTCTTGTTACAGGGGCCAACACAGATACGCAGTATTTT
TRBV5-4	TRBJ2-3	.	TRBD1	CASSFGQGRTDTQYF	TGTGCCAGCAGTTTTGGACAGGGGCGAACAGATACGCAGTATTTT
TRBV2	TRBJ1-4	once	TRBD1	CASRKTGVGEKLFF	TGTGCCAGCAGGAAGACAGGGGTTGGAGAAAAACTGTTTTTT
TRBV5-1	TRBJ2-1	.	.	CASSLVVAVNEQFF	TGCGCCAGCAGCTTGGTGGTAGCGGTGAATGAGCAGTTCTTC
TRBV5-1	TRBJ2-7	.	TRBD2	CASSLDPPRLAGASLTYEQYF	TGCGCCAGCAGCTTGGACCCCCCGAGACTAGCGGGAGCAAGCCTCACCTACGAGCAGTACTTC
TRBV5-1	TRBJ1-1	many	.	CASSHVMNTEAFF	TGCGCCAGCAGCCATGTCATGAACACTGAAGCTTTCTTT
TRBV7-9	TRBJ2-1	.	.	CASRFQEGLTYNEQFF	TGTGCCAGCAGGTTCCAGGAGGGCCTGACCTACAATGAGCAGTTCTTC
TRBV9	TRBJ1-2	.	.	CASSVVSRGARRGYTF	TGTGCCAGCAGCGTTGTCTCCCGGGGGGCTCGTAGGGGCTACACCTTC
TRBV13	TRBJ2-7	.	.	CASSENYEQYF	TGTGCCAGCAGCGAGAACTACGAGCAGTACTTC
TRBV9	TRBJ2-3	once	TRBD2	CASSVVQRGDTQYF	TGTGCCAGCAGCGTGGTCCAGCGGGGGGATACGCAGTATTTT
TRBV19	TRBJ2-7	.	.	CASTPRAGMSYEQYF	TGTGCCAGTACCCCGAGGGCAGGAATGTCCTACGAGCAGTACTTC
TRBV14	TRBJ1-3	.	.	CASSQDLVGNTIYF	TGTGCCAGCAGCCAAGATTTAGTTGGAAACACCATATATTTT
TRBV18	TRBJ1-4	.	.	CASSPGTTNEKLFF	TGTGCCAGCTCACCCGGGACAACTAATGAAAAACTGTTTTTT
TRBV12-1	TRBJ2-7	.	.	CASSCEPGLAGGEQYF	TGTGCCAGCAGCTGTGAACCGGGACTAGCGGGAGGCGAGCAGTACTTC
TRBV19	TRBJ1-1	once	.	CASSIPQVNTEAFF	TGTGCCAGTAGTATTCCCCAGGTGAACACTGAAGCTTTCTTT
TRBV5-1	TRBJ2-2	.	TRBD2	CASSLRGANTGELFF	TGCGCCAGCAGCTTACGGGGGGCGAACACCGGGGAGCTGTTTTTT
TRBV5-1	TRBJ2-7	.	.	CASSLGPIGSSSYEQYF	TGCGCCAGCAGCTTGGGGCCGATAGGTAGCTCCTCCTACGAGCAGTACTTC
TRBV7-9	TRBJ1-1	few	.	CASRLGLEAFF	TGTGCCAGCAGGCTGGGACTGGAAGCTTTCTTT
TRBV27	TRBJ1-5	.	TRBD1	CASSYQGGSNQPQHF	TGTGCCAGCAGTTATCAGGGGGGTAGCAATCAGCCCCAGCATTTT
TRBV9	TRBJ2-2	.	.	CASSVATGELFF	TGTGCCAGCAGCGTTGCGACCGGGGAGCTGTTTTTT
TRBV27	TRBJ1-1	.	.	CASRPGGASNTEAFF	TGTGCCAGCAGACCTGGCGGGGCATCGAACACTGAAGCTTTCTTT
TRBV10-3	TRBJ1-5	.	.	CAMAPGAGQPQHF	TGTGCCATGGCACCCGGCGCGGGCCAGCCCCAGCATTTT
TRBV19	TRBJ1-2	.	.	CASSISSYGYTF	TGTGCCAGTAGTATTAGCAGCTATGGCTACACCTTC
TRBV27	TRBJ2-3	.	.	CASSLWGGTDTQYF	TGTGCCAGCAGTTTATGGGGAGGCACAGATACGCAGTATTTT
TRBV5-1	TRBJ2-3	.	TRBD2	CASSLGSSSGRLSDTQYF	TGCGCCAGCAGCTTGGGCTCTTCTAGCGGACGTCTGTCAGATACGCAGTATTTT
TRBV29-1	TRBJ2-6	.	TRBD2	CSVLGGGWGDGANVLTF	TGCAGCGTTCTCGGCGGGGGGTGGGGAGACGGGGCCAACGTCCTGACTTTC
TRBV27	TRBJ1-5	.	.	CASSLSPGGNQPQHF	TGTGCCAGCAGTTTATCCCCCGGTGGCAATCAGCCCCAGCATTTT
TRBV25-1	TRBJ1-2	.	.	CATYGGRGYTF	TGTGCCACCTACGGGGGACGGGGCTACACCTTC